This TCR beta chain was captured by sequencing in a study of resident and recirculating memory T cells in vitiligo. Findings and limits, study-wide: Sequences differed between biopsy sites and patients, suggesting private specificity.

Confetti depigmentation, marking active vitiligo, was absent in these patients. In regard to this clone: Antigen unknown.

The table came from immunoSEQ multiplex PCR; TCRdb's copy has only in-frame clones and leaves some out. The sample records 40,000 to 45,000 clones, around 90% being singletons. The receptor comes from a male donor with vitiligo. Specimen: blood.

The DNA of the CDR3 is TGTGCCAGCAGTGAAGCGCCGGGGGGATACAATGAGCAGTTCTTC. It encodes CASSEAPGGYNEQFF. V and J are TRBV2 and TRBJ2-1; 7 bases agree with TRBD2. The CDR3 sequence is 15 residues long. Trimming took 0 bases from V and 4 from J; bases not matched to a gene: 3. From germline, CDR1 is SNHLY and CDR2 FYNNEI.